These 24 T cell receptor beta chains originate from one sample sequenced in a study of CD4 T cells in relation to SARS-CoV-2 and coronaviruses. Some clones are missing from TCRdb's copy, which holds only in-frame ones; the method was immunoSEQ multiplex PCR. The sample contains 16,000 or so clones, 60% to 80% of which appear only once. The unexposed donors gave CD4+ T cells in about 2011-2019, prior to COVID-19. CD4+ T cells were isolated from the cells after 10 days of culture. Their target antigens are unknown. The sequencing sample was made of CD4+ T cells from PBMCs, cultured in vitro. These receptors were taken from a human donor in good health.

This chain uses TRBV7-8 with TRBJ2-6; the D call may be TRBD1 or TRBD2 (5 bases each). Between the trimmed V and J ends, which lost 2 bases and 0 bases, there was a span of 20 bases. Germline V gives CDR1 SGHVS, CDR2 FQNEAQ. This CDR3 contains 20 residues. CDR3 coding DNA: TGTGCCAGCAGCTTACTAATCCTCGTTTGGGACCTCTCTGGGGCCAACGTCCTGACTTTC. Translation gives CASSLLILVWDLSGANVLTF.

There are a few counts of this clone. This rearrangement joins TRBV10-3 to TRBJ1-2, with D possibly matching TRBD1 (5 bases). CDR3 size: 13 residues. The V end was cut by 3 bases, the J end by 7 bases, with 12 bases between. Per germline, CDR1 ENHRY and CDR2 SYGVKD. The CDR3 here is CAISDPRAAGYTF. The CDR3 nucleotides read TGTGCCATCAGTGATCCCAGGGCAGCTGGCTACACCTTC.

The CDR3 loop reads CASSSSTGELFF. DNA of the CDR3: TGCGCCAGCAGCAGCTCCACCGGGGAGCTGTTTTTT. This chain links TRBV10-2 with TRBJ2-2; D remains unclear. V was shortened by 6 bases and J by 4 bases, with 6 bases between the two germline ends. The CDR3 spans 12 residues. The V gene's germline CDR1 is WSHSY and CDR2 SAAADI.

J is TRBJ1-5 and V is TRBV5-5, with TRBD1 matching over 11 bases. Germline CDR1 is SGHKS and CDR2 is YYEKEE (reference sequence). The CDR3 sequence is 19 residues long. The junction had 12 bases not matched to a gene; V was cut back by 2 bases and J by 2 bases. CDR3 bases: TGTGCCAGCAGCTTCCTAGGGACAGGGGGAATATTTGGCAATCAGCCCCAGCATTTT. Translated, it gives CASSFLGTGGIFGNQPQHF.

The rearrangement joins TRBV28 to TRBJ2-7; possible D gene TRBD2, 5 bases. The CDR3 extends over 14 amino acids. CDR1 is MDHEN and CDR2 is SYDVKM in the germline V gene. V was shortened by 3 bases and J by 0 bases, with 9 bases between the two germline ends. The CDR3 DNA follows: TGTGCCAGCAGTTTCAGTGAGGGCTCCTACGAGCAGTACTTC. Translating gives CASSFSEGSYEQYF.

The CDR3 reads CASGDRVGGNTIYF. The DNA for the CDR3 is TGTGCCAGCGGGGACAGGGTTGGCGGAAACACCATATATTTT. This chain joins TRBV2 and TRBJ1-3; 9 nucleotides line up with TRBD1. This CDR3 spans 14 amino acids. V was pared by 8 bases and J by 4 bases, with 6 bases of the junction left unmatched. Germline CDR1 and CDR2: SNHLY and FYNNEI.

CDR3 sequence reads: CAWSSRHYYEQYF. For the CDR3, the DNA is TGTGCCTGGAGTTCAAGACACTACTACGAGCAGTACTTC. V and J are TRBV30 and TRBJ2-7; no reliable D call. V was cut by 2 bases and J by 3 bases, with 11 bases left in between. CDR3 length: 13 residues. CDR1 is GTSNPN, CDR2 SVGIG, per germline (reference sequence).

DNA of the CDR3: TGTGCCAGCACCCCGCGTCAGCGGGGCAAGTACCAAGAGACCCAGTACTTC. It encodes CASTPRQRGKYQETQYF. The chain employs TRBV27 and TRBJ2-5; TRBD2 agrees at 7 bases. CDR1 and CDR2 (germline): MNHEY, SMNVEV (reference sequence). V was clipped by 7 bases and J by 0 bases; unmatched bases: 14. The CDR3 is 17 amino acids.

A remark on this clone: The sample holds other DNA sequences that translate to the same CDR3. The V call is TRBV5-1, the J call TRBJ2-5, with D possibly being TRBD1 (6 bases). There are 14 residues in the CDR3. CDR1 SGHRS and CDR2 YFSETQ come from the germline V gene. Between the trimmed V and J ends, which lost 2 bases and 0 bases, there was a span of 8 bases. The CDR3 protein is CASSLGTNQETQYF. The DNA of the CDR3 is TGCGCCAGCAGCTTAGGGACAAACCAAGAGACCCAGTACTTC.

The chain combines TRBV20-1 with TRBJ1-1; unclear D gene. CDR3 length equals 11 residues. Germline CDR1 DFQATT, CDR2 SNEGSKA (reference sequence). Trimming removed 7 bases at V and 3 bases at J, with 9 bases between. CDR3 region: CSGYRDTEAFF. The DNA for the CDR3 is TGCAGTGGCTACCGGGACACTGAAGCTTTCTTT.

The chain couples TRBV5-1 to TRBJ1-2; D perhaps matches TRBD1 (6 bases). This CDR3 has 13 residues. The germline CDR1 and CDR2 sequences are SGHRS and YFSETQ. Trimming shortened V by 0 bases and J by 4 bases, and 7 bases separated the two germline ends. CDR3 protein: CASSLEQGYGYTF. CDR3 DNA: TGCGCCAGCAGCTTGGAACAGGGCTATGGCTACACCTTC.

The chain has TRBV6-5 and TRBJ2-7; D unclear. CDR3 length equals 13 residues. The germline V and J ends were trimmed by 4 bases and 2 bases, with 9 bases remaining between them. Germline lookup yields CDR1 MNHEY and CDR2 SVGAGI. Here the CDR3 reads CASSFDTAYEQYF. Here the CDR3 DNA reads TGTGCCAGCAGTTTCGACACCGCCTACGAGCAGTACTTC.

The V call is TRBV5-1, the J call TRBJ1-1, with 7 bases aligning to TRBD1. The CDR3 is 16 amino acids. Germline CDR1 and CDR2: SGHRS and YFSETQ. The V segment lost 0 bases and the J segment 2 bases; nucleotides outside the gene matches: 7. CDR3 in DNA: TGCGCCAGCAGCTTGGACGGGGGACAGCTAAACACTGAAGCTTTCTTT. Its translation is CASSLDGGQLNTEAFF.

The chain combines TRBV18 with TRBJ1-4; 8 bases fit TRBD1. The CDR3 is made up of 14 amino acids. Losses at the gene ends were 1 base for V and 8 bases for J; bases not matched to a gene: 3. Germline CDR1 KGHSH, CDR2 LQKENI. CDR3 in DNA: TGTGCCAGCTCACCACGACAGGGGAGGGAAAAACTGTTTTTT. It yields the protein CASSPRQGREKLFF.

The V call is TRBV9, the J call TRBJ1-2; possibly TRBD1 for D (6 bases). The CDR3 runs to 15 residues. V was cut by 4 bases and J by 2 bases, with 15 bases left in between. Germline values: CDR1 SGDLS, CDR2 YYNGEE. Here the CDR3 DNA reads TGTGCCAGCAGCCCGCAAGGACAGATGAACTATGGCTACACCTTC. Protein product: CASSPQGQMNYGYTF.

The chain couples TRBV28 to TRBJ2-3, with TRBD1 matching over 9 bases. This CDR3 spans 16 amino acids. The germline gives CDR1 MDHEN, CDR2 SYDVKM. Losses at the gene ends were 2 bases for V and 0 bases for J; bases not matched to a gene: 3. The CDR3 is CASSLPQGASTDTQYF. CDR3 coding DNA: TGTGCCAGCAGTTTACCACAGGGGGCAAGCACAGATACGCAGTATTTT.

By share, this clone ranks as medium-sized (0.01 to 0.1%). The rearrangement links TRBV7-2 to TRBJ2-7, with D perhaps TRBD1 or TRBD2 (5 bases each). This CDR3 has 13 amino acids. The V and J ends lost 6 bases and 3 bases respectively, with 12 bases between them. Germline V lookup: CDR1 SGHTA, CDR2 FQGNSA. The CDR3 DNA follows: TGTGCCAGCAGGAGGGGCTTCGACTACGAGCAGTACTTC. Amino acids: CASRRGFDYEQYF.

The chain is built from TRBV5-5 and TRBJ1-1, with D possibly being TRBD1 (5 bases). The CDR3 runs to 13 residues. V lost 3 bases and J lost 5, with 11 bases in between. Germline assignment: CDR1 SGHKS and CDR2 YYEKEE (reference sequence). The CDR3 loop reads CASSWGSDTEAFF. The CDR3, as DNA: TGTGCCAGCAGCTGGGGGTCTGATACTGAAGCTTTCTTT. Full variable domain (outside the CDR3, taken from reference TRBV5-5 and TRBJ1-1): DAGVTQSPTHLIKTRGQQVTLRCSPISGHKSVSWYQQVLGQGPQFIFQYYEKEERGRGNFPDRFSARQFPNYSSELNVNALLLGDSALYLCASSWGSDTEAFFGQGTRLTVV.

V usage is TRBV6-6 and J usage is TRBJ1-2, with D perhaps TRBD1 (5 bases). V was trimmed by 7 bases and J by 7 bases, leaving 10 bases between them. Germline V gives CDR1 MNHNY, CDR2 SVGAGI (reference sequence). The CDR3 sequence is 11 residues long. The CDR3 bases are TGTGCCAGCACAGGGTTTGGTGGCTACACCTTC. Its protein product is CASTGFGGYTF.

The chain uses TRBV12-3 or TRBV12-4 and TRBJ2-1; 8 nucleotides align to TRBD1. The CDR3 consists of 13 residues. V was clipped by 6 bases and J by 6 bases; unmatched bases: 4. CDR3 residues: CASSTTGGNEQFF. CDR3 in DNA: TGTGCCAGCAGCACCACAGGGGGCAATGAGCAGTTCTTC.

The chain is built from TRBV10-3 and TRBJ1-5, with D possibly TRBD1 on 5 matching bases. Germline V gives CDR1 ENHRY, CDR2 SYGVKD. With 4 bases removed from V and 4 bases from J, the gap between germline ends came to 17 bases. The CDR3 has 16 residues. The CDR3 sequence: CAISGSGAGLNQPQHF. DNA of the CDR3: TGTGCCATCAGTGGGTCTGGGGCAGGGTTAAATCAGCCCCAGCATTTT.

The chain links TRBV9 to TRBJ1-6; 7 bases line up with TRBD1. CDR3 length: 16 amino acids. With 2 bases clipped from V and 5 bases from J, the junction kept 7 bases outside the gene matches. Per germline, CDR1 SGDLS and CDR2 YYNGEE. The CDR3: CASSVSGTVNNSPLHF. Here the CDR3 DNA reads TGTGCCAGCAGCGTCTCCGGGACAGTAAATAATTCACCCCTCCACTTT.

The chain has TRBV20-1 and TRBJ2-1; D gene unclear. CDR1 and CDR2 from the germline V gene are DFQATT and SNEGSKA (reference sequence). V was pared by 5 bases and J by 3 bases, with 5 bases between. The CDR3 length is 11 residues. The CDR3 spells CSAPDYNEQFF. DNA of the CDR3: TGCAGTGCTCCAGACTACAATGAGCAGTTCTTC.

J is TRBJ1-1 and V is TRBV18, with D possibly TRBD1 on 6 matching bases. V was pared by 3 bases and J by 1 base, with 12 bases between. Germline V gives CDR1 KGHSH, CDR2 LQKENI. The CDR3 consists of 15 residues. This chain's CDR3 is CASSPDRRPNTEAFF. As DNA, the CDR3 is TGTGCCAGCTCACCTGACAGGCGACCGAACACTGAAGCTTTCTTT.